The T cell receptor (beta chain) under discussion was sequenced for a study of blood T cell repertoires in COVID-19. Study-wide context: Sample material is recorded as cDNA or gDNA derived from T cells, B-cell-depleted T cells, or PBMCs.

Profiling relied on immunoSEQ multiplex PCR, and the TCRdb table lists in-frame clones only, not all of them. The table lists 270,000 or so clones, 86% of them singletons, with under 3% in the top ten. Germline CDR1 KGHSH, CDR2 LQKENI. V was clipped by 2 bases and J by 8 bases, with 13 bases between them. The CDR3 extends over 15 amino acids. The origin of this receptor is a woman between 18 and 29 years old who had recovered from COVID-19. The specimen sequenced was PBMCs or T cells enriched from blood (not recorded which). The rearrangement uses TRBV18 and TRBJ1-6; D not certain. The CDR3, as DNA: TGTGCCAGCTCACCAGAGGGTCGGGTTGATTCACCCCTCCACTTT. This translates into CASSPEGRVDSPLHF. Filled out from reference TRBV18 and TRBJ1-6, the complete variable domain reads NAGVMQNPRHLVRRRGQEARLRCSPMKGHSHVYWYRQLPEEGLKFMVYLQKENIIDESGMPKERFSAEFPKEGPSILRIQQVVRGDSAAYFCASSPEGRVDSPLHFGNGTRLTVT.